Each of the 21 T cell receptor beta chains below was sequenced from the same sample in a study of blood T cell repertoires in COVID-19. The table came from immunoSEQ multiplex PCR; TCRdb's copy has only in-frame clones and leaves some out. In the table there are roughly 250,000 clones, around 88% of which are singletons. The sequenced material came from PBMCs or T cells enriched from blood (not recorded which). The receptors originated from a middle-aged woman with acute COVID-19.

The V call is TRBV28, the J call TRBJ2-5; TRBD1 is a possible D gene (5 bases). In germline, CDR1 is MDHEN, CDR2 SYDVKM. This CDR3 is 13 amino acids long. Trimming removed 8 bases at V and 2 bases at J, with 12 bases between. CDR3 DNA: TGTGCCAGCTTTAGGGGTGGGCAAGAGACCCAGTACTTC. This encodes CASFRGGQETQYF.

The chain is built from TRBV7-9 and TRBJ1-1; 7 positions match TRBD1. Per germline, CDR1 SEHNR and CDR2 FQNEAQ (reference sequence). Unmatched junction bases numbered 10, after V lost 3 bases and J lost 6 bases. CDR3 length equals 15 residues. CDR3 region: CASSLWGTERAEAFF. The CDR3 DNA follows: TGTGCCAGCAGCTTGTGGGGGACAGAACGCGCTGAAGCTTTCTTT.

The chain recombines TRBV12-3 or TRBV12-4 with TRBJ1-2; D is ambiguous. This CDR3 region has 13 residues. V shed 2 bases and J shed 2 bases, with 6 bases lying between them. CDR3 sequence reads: CASSLLQNYGYTF. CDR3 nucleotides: TGTGCCAGCAGTTTATTACAAAACTATGGCTACACCTTC.

The CDR3 spells CASSPRYPGFRMAGYTDTQYF. The CDR3 DNA follows: TGTGCCAGCAGTCCTCGATATCCCGGGTTTCGCATGGCGGGATACACAGATACGCAGTATTTT. The V and J genes are TRBV27 and TRBJ2-3; TRBD2 is a possible D gene (6 bases). Germline CDR1 reads MNHEY; CDR2 reads SMNVEV (reference sequence). V lost 5 bases and J lost 2, with 32 bases in between. CDR3 size: 21 residues.

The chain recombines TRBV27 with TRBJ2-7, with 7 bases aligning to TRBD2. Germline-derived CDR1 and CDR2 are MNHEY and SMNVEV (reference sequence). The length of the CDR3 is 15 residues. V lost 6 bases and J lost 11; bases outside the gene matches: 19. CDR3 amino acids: CASSERPGLPTTEYF. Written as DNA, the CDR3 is TGTGCCAGCAGCGAACGGCCGGGACTACCTACTACGGAGTACTTC.

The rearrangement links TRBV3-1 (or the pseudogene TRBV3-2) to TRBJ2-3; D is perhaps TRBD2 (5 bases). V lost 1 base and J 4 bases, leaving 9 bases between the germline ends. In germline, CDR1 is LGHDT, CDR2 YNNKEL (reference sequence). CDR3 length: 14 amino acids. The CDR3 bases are TGTGCCAGCAGCCAAGCGAGGGTCCCAGATACGCAGTATTTT. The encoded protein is CASSQARVPDTQYF.

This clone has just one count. The CDR3 protein is CASSNLGQATTEAFF. DNA of the CDR3: TGTGCCAGCAGTAATCTTGGACAGGCGACCACTGAAGCTTTCTTT. V and J are TRBV27 and TRBJ1-1, with 7 bases lining up with TRBD1. This CDR3 is 15 amino acids long. J was trimmed by 4 bases and V by 5 bases; bases with no gene match: 10. Per germline, CDR1 MNHEY and CDR2 SMNVEV (reference sequence).

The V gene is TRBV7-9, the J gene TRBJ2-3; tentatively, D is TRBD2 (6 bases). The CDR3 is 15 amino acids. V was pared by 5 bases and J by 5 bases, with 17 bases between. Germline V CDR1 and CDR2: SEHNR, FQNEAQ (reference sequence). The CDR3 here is CASSQYGGVGDTQYF. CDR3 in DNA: TGTGCCAGCAGCCAGTACGGGGGAGTAGGAGATACGCAGTATTTT.

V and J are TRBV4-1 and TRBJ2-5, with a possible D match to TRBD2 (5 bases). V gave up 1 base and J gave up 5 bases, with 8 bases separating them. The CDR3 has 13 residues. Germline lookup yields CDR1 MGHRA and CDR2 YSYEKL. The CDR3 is CASSQVRGETQYF. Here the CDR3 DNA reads TGCGCCAGCAGCCAAGTCCGCGGGGAGACCCAGTACTTC.

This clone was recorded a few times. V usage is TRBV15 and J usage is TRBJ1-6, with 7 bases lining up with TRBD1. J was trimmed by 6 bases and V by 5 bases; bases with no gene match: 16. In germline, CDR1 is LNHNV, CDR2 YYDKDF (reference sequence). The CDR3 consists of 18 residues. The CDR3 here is CATSPPWVEGTVNSPLHF. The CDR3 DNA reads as TGTGCCACCAGCCCACCCTGGGTTGAAGGGACAGTTAATTCACCCCTCCACTTT. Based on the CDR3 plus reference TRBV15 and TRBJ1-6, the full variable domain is DAMVIQNPRYQVTQFGKPVTLSCSQTLNHNVMYWYQQKSSQAPKLLFHYYDKDFNNEADTPDNFQSRRPNTSFCFLDIRSPGLGDTAMYLCATSPPWVEGTVNSPLHFGNGTRLTVT.

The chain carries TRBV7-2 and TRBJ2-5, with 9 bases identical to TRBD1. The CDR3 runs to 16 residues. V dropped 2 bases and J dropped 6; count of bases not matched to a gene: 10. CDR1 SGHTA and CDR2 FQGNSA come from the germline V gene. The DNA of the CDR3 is TGTGCCAGCAGCTTATCCGGGACAGGGTTTGTAAAGACCCAGTACTTC. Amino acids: CASSLSGTGFVKTQYF.

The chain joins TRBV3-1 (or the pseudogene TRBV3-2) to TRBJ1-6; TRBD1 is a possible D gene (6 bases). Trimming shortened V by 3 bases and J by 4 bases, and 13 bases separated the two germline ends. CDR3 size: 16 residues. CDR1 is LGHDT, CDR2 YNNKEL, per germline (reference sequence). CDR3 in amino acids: CASSQGDTTYNSPLHF. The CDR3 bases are TGTGCCAGCAGCCAGGGGGACACGACATATAATTCACCCCTCCACTTT.

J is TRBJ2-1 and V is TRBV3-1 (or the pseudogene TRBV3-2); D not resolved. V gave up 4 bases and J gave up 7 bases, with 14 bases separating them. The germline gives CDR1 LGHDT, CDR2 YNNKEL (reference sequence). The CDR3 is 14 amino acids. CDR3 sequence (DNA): TGTGCCAGCAGCCTATGTCGCGATTGTAATGAGCAGTTCTTC. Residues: CASSLCRDCNEQFF.

The CDR3 DNA reads TGTGCCAGCAGTTGGGGCGGTGGGAACAATGAGCAGTTCTTC. Encoded protein: CASSWGGGNNEQFF. The chain joins TRBV27 to TRBJ2-1; the D gene is possibly TRBD1 (5 bases). The V end was cut by 4 bases, the J end by 5 bases, with 12 bases between. The CDR3 is 14 residues long. Germline V CDR1 and CDR2: MNHEY, SMNVEV (reference sequence).

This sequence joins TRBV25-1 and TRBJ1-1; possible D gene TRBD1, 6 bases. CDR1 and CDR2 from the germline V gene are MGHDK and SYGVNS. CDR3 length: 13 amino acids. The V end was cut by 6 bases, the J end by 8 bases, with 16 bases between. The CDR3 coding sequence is TGTGCCAGCAGGGGGACACAGGGTGCCGAAGCTTTCTTT. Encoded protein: CASRGTQGAEAFF.

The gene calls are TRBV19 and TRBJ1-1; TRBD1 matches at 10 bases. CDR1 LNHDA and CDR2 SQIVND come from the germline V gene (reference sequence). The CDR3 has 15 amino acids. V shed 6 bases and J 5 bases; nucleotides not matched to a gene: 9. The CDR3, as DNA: TGTGCCAGTAGCGGCTCCGGGACAGGGGTTACTGAAGCTTTCTTT. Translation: CASSGSGTGVTEAFF.

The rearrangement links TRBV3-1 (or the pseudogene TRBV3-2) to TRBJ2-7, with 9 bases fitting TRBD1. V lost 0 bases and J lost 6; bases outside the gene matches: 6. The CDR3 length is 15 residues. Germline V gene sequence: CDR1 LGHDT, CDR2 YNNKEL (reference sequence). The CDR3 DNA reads TGTGCCAGCAGCCAAGATCTTACAGGGGGCGGCGAGCAGTACTTC. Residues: CASSQDLTGGGEQYF.

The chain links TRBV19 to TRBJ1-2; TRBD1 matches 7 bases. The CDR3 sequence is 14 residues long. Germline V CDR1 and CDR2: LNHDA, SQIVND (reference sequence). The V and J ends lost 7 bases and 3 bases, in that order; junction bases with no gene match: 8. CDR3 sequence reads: CASTEDRTYYGYTF. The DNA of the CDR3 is TGTGCCAGTACTGAGGACAGGACCTACTATGGCTACACCTTC.

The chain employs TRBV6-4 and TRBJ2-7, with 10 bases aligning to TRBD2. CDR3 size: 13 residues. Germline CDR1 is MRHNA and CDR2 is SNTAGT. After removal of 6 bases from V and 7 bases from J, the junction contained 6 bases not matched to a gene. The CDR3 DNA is TGTGCCAGCAGCCGACTAGCGGGCAGGGAGCAGTACTTC. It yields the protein CASSRLAGREQYF.

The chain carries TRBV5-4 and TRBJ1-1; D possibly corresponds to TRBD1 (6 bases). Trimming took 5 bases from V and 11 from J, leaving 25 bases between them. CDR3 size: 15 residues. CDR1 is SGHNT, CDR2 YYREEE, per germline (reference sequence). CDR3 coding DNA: TGTGCCAGCAGTATCCCCACAGGGAACGATGGGGCTGCTTTCTTT. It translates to CASSIPTGNDGAAFF.

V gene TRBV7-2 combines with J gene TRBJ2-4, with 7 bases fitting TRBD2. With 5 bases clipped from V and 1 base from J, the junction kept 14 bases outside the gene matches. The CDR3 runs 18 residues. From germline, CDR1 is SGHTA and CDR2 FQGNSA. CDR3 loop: CASSLSAGVEVAKNIQYF. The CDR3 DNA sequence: TGTGCCAGCAGCCTAAGTGCGGGAGTGGAGGTGGCCAAAAACATTCAGTACTTC.